The clone carrying this T cell receptor beta chain has a count of ten or more. What it binds is not known. The germline V and J ends were trimmed by 5 bases and 0 bases, with 13 bases remaining between them. CDR1 is MDHEN and CDR2 is SYDVKM in the germline V gene. CDR3 length equals 15 residues. Unique molecular identifiers were affixed to discrete cDNA molecules within the library. TCRdb ran MiXCR on the RACE reads and lists one entry per CDR3 protein. The sample shows a few hundred thousand distinct CDR3 sequences, under 6.5% of them seen only once. This entry comes from a study of human T cells and chemical hapten exposure. Study in general: TCR yields per sample varied mostly from small pooled library volume differences. Study-wide results and limits: There was no change with DPC sensitization in TCRs above 1 in 1000 frequency.

This sample's time point: patch test 2, 6 weeks after DPC sensitization. Treatment given: therapeutic diphenylcyclopropenone sensitization with weekly scalp DPC. This receptor was identified in a woman under 30 with alopecia areata. Some clones in this sample may be carry-over from other donors' samples. Specimen: whole blood, collected in connection with sensitization to the hapten diphenylcyclopropenone (DPC). The chain couples TRBV28 to TRBJ1-1; D might be TRBD1 (6 bases). The CDR3 here is CASSTPGQLNTEAFF. CDR3 sequence (DNA): TGTGCCAGCAGTACACCGGGACAACTGAACACTGAAGCTTTCTTT.